This T cell receptor beta chain was documented in a study of blood T cell repertoires in COVID-19. About the research overall: Sites across the United States, Italy and Spain contributed samples from acute and convalescent COVID-19. In each case, the material was cDNA or gDNA derived from T cells, B-cell-depleted T cells, or PBMCs.

During active infection, Seattle patients enrolled and were then monitored through disease. In the original processing: Amplification of reference gene primers was used by the study to estimate nucleated cell counts. Here immunoSEQ multiplex PCR was the method, and the copy in TCRdb shows in-frame clones only, minus some. That table is the source of V, J and clone size, and D and trimming were worked out from the DNA. The profile shows roughly 150,000 clones, around 87% of them singletons. This clone appeared a single time. Germline values: CDR1 LNHDA, CDR2 SQIVND (reference sequence). Trimming cost V 9 bases and J 7 bases, with 25 bases left between them. The CDR3 has 16 residues.

The rearrangement links TRBV19 to TRBJ1-5, with D possibly TRBD1 on 5 matching bases. The source material was peripheral blood. The clonotype originates from a woman aged 80 or over with COVID-19, enrolled during active disease. The CDR3 reads CASDEHGGMAGQPQHF. CDR3 bases: TGTGCCAGCGACGAACACGGGGGGATGGCCGGGCAGCCCCAGCATTTT.